This TCR beta chain comes out of a study of blood T cell repertoires in COVID-19. The repertoire was sequenced with immunoSEQ multiplex PCR; TCRdb's copy has only in-frame clones and lacks some. This sample has fewer than 80,000 clones; around 84% occur once, and the top ten carry 8% to 10%. Germline loops: CDR1 MNHNS, CDR2 SASEGT. With 4 bases removed from V and 1 base from J, the gap between germline ends came to 17 bases. The CDR3 has 17 amino acids. The chain is built from TRBV6-1 and TRBJ1-5, with a weak D call TRBD1 (6 bases). The TCR comes from a woman older than 75 with acute or convalescent COVID-19. The sample comprised peripheral blood. CDR3 in DNA: TGTGCCAGCAGTGGACCTACAGGGTTTGGGAGCAATCAGCCCCAGCATTTT. This translates into CASSGPTGFGSNQPQHF.